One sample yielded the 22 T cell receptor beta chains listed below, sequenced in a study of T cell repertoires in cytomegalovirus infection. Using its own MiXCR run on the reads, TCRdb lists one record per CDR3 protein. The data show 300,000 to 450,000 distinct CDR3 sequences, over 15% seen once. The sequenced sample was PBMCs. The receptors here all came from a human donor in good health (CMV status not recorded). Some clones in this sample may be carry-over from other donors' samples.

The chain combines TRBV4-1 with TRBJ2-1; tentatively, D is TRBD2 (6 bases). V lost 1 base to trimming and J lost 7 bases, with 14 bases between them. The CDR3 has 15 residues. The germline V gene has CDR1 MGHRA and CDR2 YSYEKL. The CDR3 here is CASSQVGLTFNEQFF. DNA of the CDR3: TGCGCCAGCAGCCAAGTGGGACTGACCTTTAATGAGCAGTTCTTC.

The CDR3 bases are TGCAGTGCTAGAAGGGACAGTAACTATGGCTACACCTTC. Translation gives CSARRDSNYGYTF. The chain uses TRBV20-1 and TRBJ1-2, with 7 bases identical to TRBD1. Germline V gene sequence: CDR1 DFQATT, CDR2 SNEGSKA (reference sequence). There are 13 residues in the CDR3. V dropped 2 bases and J dropped 1; count of bases not matched to a gene: 1.

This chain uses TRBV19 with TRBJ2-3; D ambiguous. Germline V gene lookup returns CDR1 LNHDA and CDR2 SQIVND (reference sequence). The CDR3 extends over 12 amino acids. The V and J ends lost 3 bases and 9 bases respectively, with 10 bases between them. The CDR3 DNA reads TGTGCCAGTAGTATGTGGGCGGAGACGCAGTATTTT. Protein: CASSMWAETQYF.

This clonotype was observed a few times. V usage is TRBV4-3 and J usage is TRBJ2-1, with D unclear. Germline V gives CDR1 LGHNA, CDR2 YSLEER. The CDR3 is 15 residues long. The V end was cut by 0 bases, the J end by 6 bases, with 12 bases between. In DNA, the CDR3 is TGCGCCAGCAGCCAAGATTGGGCTCTGGCCAATGAGCAGTTCTTC. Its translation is CASSQDWALANEQFF.

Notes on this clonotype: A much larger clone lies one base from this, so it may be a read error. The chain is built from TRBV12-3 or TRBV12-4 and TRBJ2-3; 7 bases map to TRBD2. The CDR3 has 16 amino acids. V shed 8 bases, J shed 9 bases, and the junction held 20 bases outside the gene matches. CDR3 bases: TGTGCCAGCGGCTCCACTAGCGCACAATTGAATGGCACGCAGTATTTT. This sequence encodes CASGSTSAQLNGTQYF.

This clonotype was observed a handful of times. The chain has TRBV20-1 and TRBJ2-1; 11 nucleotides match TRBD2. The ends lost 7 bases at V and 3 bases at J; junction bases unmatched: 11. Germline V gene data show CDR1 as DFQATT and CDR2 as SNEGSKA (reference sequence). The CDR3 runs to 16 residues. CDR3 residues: CSVKLAGAKIYNEQFF. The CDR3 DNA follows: TGCAGTGTGAAACTAGCGGGGGCCAAAATCTACAATGAGCAGTTCTTC.

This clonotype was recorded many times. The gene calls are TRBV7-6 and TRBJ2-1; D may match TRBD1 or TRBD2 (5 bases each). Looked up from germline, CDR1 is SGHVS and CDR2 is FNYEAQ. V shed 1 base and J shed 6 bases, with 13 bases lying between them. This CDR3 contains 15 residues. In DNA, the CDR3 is TGTGCCAGCAGCTTAGGGACCGGGGCCCTCAATGAGCAGTTCTTC. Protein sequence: CASSLGTGALNEQFF.

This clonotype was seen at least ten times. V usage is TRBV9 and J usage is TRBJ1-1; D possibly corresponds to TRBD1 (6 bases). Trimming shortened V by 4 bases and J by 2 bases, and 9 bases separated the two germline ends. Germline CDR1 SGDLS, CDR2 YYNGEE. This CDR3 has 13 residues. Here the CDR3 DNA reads TGTGCCAGCAGCAGACAGGCCAACACTGAAGCTTTCTTT. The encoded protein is CASSRQANTEAFF. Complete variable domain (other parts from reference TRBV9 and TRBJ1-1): DSGVTQTPKHLITATGQRVTLRCSPRSGDLSVYWYQQSLDQGLQFLIQYYNGEERAKGNILERFSAQQFPDLHSELNLSSLELGDSALYFCASSRQANTEAFFGQGTRLTVV.

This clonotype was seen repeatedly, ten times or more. CDR3 in amino acids: CASTPAGGAGGYTF. The CDR3, as DNA: TGTGCCAGCACCCCCGCGGGGGGGGCAGGGGGCTACACCTTC. The chain uses TRBV7-2 and TRBJ1-2; maybe TRBD1 (6 bases). CDR1 is SGHTA, CDR2 FQGNSA, per germline. Trimming stripped 7 bases from V and 8 bases from J, with 20 bases between. There are 14 residues in the CDR3.

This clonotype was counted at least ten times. The CDR3 DNA reads TGCAGTGGGGTCCTCAACACTGAAGCTTTCTTT. This codes for CSGVLNTEAFF. The rearrangement joins TRBV20-1 to TRBJ1-1; no definite D call. CDR1 DFQATT and CDR2 SNEGSKA come from the germline V gene (reference sequence). This CDR3 comprises 11 residues. V was clipped by 7 bases and J by 2 bases, with 8 bases between them.

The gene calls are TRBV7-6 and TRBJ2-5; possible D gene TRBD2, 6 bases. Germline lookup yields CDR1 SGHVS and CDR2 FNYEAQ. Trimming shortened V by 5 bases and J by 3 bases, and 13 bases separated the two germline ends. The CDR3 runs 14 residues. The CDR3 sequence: CASSPSGGKETQYF. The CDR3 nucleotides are TGTGCCAGCAGCCCCTCTGGAGGGAAAGAGACCCAGTACTTC.

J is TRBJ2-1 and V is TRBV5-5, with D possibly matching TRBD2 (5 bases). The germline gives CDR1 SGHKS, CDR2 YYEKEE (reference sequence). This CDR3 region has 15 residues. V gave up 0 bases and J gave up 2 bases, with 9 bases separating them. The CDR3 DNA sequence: TGTGCCAGCAGCTTGGTACTAGATGCCTACAATGAGCAGTTCTTC. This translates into CASSLVLDAYNEQFF.

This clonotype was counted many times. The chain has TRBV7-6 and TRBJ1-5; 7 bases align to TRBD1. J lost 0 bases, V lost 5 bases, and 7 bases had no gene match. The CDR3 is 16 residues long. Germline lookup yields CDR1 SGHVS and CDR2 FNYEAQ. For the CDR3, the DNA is TGTGCCAGCAGCCTGGACAGGAAGTATAGCAATCAGCCCCAGCATTTT. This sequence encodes CASSLDRKYSNQPQHF.

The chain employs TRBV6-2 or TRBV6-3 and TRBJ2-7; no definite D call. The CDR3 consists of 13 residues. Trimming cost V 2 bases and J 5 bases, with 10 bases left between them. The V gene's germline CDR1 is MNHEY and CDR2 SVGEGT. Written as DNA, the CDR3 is TGTGCCAGCAGTTACCGATCCATCCACGAGCAGTACTTC. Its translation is CASSYRSIHEQYF.

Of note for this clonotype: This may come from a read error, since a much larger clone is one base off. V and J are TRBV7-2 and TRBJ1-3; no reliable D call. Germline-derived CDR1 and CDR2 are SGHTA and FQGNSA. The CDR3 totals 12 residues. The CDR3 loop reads CASRGRSNTISF. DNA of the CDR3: TGTGCCAGCAGGGGTCGGAGTAACACCATATCTTTT.

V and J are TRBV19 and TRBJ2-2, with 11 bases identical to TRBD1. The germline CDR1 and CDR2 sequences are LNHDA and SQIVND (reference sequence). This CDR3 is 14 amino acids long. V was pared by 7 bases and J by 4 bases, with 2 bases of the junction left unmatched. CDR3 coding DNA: TGTGCCAGTAAGGGGACAGGGGGCACCGGGGAGCTGTTTTTT. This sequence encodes CASKGTGGTGELFF.

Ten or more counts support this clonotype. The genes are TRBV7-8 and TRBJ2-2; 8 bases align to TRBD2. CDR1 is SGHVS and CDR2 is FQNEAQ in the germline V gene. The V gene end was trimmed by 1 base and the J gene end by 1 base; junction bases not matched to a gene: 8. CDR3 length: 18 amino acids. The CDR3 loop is CASSLVTSGLGNTGELFF. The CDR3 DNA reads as TGTGCCAGCAGCTTAGTTACATCGGGACTAGGGAACACCGGGGAGCTGTTTTTT. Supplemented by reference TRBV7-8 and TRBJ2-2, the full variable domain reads GAGVSQSPRYKVAKRGQDVALRCDPISGHVSLFWYQQALGQGPEFLTYFQNEAQLDKSGLPSDRFFAERPEGSVSTLKIQRTQQEDSAVYLCASSLVTSGLGNTGELFFGEGSRLTVL.

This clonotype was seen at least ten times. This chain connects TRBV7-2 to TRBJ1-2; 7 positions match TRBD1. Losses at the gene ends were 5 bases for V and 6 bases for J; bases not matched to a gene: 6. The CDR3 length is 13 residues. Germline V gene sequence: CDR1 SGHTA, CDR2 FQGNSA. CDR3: CASSADRRNGYTF. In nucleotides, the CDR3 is TGTGCCAGCAGCGCGGACAGGAGGAATGGCTACACCTTC.

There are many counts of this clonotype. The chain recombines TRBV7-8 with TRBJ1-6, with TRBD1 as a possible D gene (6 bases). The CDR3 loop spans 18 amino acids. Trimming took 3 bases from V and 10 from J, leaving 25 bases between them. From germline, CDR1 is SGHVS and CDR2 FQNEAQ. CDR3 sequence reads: CASSFSGMITGTNSPLHF. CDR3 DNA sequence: TGTGCCAGCAGCTTTAGCGGAATGATAACAGGGACTAACTCACCCCTCCACTTT.

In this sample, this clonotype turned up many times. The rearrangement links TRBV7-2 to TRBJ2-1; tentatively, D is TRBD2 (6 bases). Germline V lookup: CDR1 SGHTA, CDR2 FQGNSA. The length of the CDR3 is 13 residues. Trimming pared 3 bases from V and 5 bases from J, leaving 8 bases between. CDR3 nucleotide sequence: TGTGCCAGCAGCTTTGGAGGGAACAATGAGCAGTTCTTC. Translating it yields CASSFGGNNEQFF.

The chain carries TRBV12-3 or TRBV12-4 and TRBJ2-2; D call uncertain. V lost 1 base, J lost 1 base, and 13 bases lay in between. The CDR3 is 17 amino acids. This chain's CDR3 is CASSLGHPQKNTGELFF. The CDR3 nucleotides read TGTGCCAGCAGTTTAGGTCATCCCCAAAAGAACACCGGGGAGCTGTTTTTT.

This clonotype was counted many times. CDR3 region: CASSGTGFDEQFF. The CDR3, as DNA: TGTGCCAGCAGCGGGACAGGGTTCGATGAGCAGTTCTTC. This rearrangement joins TRBV7-2 to TRBJ2-1, with TRBD1 identical over 9 bases. Germline V gene lookup returns CDR1 SGHTA and CDR2 FQGNSA. The junction had 4 bases not matched to a gene; V was cut back by 5 bases and J by 8 bases. CDR3 length: 13 residues.